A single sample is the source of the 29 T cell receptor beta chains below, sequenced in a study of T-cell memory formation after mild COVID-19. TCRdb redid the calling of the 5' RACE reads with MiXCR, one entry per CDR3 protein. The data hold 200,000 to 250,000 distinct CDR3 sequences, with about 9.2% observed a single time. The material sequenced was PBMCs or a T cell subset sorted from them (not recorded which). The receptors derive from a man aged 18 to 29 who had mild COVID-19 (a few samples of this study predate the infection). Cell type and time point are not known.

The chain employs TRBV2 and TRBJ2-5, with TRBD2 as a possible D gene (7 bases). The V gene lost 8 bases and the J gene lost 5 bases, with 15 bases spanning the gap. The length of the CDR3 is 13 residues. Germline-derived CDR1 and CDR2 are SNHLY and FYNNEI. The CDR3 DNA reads TGTGCCAGCGGGGGGGCAGTGCGGGAGACCCAGTACTTC. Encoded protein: CASGGAVRETQYF.

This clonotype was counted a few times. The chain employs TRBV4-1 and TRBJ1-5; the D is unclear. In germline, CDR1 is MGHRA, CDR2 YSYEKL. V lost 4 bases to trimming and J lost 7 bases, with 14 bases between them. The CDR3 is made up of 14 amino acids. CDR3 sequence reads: CASSPREGNQPQHF. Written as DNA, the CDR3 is TGCGCCAGCAGCCCGAGGGAGGGAAACCAGCCCCAGCATTTT.

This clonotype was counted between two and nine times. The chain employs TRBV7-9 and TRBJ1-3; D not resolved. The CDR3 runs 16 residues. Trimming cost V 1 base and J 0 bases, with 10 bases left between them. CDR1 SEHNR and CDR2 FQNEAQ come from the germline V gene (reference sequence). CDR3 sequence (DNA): TGTGCCAGCAGCTTAGGCGGGGTAACCTCTGGAAACACCATATATTTT. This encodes CASSLGGVTSGNTIYF. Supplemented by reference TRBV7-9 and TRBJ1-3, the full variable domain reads DTGVSQNPRHKITKRGQNVTFRCDPISEHNRLYWYRQTLGQGPEFLTYFQNEAQLEKSRLLSDRFSAERPKGSFSTLEIQRTEQGDSAMYLCASSLGGVTSGNTIYFGEGSWLTVV.

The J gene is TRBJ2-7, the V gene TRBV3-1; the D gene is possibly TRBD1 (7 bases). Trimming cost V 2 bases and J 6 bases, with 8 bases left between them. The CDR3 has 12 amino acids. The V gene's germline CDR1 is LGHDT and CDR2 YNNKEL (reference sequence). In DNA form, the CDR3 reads TGTGCCAGCAGCCAACAGGGGGGCGAGCAGTACGTC. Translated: CASSQQGGEQYV.

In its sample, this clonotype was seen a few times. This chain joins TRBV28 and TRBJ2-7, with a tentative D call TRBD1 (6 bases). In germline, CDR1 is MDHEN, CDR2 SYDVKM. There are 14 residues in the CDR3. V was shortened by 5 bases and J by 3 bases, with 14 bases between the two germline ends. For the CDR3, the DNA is TGTGCCAGCAGTCAAAGGGGGACCAACTACGAGCAGTACGTC. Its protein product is CASSQRGTNYEQYV.

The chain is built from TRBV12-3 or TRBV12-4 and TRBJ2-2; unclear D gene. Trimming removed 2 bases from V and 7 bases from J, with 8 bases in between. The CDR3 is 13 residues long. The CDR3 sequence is CASSLSGVGELFF. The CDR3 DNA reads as TGTGCCAGCAGTTTATCCGGAGTCGGGGAGCTGTTTTTT.

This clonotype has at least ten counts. The CDR3 sequence is CASSSRARAGELFF. The CDR3 DNA reads as TGTGCCAGCAGTTCCCGGGCGAGGGCCGGGGAGCTGTTTTTT. The J gene is TRBJ2-2, the V gene TRBV12-3 or TRBV12-4; the D gene is possibly TRBD2 (5 bases). Trimming cost V 4 bases and J 6 bases, with 12 bases left between them. The CDR3 has 14 residues.

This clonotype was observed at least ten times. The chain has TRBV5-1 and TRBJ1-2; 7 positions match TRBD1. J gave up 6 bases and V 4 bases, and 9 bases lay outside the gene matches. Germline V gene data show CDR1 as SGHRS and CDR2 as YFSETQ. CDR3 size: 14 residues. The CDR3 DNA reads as TGCGCCAGCAGCGCCGGTGGAGGGGGCAATGGCTACACCTTC. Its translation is CASSAGGGGNGYTF.

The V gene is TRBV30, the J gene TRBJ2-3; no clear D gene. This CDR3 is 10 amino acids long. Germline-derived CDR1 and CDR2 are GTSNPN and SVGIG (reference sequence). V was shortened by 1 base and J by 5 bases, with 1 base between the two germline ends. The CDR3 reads CAWSGDTQYF. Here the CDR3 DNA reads TGTGCCTGGAGTGGAGATACGCAGTATTTT.

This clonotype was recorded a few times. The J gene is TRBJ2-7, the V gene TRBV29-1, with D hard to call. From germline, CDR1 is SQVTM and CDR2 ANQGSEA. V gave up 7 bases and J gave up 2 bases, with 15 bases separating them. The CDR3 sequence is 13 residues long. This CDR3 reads CSAAVGLAYEQYF. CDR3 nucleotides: TGCAGCGCTGCTGTCGGGCTCGCCTACGAGCAGTACTTC.

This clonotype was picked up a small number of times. CDR3 DNA sequence: TGCGCCAGCAGCTTGGTAGGGGAGAGCACAGATACGCAGTATTTT. It encodes CASSLVGESTDTQYF. The chain employs TRBV5-1 and TRBJ2-3; the D call may be TRBD1 or TRBD2 (5 bases each). Germline V lookup: CDR1 SGHRS, CDR2 YFSETQ. The CDR3 spans 15 residues. The V and J ends lost 0 bases and 0 bases respectively, with 8 bases between them.

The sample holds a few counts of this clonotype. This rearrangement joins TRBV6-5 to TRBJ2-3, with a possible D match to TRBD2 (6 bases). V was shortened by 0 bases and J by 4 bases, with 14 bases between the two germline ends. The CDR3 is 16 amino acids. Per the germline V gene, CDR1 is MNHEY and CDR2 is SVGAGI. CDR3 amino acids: CASSYSRGIGADTQYF. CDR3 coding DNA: TGTGCCAGCAGTTACTCCCGCGGGATAGGTGCAGATACGCAGTATTTT.

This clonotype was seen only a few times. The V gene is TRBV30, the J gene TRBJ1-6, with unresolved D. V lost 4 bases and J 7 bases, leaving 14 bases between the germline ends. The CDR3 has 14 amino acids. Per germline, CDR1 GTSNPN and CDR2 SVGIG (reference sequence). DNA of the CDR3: TGTGCCTGGATCGAGACATCGTCAAATTCACCCCTCCACTTT. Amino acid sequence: CAWIETSSNSPLHF.

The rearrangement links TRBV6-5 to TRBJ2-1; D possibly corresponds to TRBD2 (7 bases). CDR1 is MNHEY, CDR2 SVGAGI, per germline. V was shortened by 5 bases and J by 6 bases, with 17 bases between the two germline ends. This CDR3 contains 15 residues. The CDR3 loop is CASSLRGGPINEQFF. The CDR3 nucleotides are TGTGCCAGCAGTCTTAGGGGGGGGCCCATCAATGAGCAGTTCTTC.

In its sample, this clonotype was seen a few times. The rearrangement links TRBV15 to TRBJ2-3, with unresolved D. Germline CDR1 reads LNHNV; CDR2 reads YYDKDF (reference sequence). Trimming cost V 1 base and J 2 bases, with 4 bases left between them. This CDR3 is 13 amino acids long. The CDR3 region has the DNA TGTGCCACCAGCAGAGGCTACACAGATACGCAGTATTTT. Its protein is CATSRGYTDTQYF.

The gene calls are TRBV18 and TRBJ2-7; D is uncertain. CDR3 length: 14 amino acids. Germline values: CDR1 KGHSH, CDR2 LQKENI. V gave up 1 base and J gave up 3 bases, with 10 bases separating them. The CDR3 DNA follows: TGTGCCAGCTCACCACTAGGCGGTGTCTACGAGCAGTACGTC. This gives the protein CASSPLGGVYEQYV.

CDR3 region: CASSLGAPIETQYF. CDR3 DNA: TGTGCCAGCAGCTTGGGGGCTCCCATAGAGACCCAGTACTTC. V is TRBV5-5 and J is TRBJ2-5; D remains unclear. Deletions cut 0 bases from V and 4 bases from J, with 10 bases between. The CDR3 runs 14 residues. Germline CDR1 is SGHKS and CDR2 is YYEKEE (reference sequence). Full variable domain (missing parts from reference TRBV5-5 and TRBJ2-5): DAGVTQSPTHLIKTRGQQVTLRCSPISGHKSVSWYQQVLGQGPQFIFQYYEKEERGRGNFPDRFSARQFPNYSSELNVNALLLGDSALYLCASSLGAPIETQYFGPGTRLLVL.

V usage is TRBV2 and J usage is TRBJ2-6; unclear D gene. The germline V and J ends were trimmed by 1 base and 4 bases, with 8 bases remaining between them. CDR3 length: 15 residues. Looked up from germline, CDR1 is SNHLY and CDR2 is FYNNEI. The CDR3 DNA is TGTGCCAGCAGTGAAGGGAATAGGGGGGCCAACGTCCTGACTTTC. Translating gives CASSEGNRGANVLTF.

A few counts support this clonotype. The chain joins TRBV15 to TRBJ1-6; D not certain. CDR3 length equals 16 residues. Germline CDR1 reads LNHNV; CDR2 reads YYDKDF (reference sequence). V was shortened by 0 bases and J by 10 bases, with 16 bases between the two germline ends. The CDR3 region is CATSRDHNSPSSPLHF. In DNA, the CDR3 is TGTGCCACCAGCAGAGATCATAACAGTCCATCCTCACCCCTCCACTTT.

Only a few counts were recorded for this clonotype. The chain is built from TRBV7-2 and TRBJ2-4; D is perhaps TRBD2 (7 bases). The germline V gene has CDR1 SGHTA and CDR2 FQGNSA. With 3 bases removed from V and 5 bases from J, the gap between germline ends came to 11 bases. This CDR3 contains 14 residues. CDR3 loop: CASSFPGGQNIQYF. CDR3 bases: TGTGCCAGCAGCTTCCCCGGGGGGCAAAACATTCAGTACTTC.

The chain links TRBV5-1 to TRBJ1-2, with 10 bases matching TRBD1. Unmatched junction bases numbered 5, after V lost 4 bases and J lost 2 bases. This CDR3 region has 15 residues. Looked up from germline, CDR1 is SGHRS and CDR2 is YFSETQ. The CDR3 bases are TGCGCCAGCAGCCTAGGGACAGGGGAGAACTATGGCTACACCTTC. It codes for CASSLGTGENYGYTF.

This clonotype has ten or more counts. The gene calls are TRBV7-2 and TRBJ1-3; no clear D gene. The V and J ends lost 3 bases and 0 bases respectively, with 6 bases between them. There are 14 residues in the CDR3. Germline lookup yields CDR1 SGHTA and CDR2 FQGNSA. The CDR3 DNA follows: TGTGCCAGCAGCTTCCGGGACTCTGGAAACACCATATATTTT. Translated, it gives CASSFRDSGNTIYF.

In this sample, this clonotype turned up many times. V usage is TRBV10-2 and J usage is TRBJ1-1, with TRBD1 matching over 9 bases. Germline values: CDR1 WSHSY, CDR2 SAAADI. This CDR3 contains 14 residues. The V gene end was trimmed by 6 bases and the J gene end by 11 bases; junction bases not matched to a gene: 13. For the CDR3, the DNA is TGCGCCAGCAGCGAAAGGGACAGGGAGAAAGCCGCTTTCTTT. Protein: CASSERDREKAAFF.

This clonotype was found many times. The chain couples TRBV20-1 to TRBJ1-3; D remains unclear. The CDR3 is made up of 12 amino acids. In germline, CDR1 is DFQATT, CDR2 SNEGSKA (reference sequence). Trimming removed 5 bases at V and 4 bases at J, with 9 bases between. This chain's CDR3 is CSAPGPGNTIYF. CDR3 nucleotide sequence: TGCAGTGCTCCGGGCCCCGGAAACACCATATATTTT.

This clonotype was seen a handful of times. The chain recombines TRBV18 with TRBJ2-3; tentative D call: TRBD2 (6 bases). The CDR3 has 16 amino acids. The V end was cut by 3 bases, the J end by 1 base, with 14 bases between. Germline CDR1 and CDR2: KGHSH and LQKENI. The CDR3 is CASSPLGGGGTDTQYF. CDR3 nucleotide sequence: TGTGCCAGCTCACCCCTGGGAGGTGGCGGCACAGATACGCAGTATTTT.

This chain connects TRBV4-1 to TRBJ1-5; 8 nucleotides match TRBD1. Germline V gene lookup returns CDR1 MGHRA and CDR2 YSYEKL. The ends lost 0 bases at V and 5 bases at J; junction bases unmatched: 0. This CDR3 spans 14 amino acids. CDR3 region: CASSQETGDQPQHF. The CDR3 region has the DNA TGCGCCAGCAGCCAAGAGACAGGGGATCAGCCCCAGCATTTT.

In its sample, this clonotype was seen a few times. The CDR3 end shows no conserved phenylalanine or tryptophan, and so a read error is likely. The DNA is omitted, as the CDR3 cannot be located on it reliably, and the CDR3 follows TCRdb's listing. The chain's CDR3 is CASSSGTSGLSSI. The chain carries TRBV7-2 and TRBJ2-1; the table's D call, TRBD2, has no DNA check behind it. The CDR3 sequence runs 13 residues, both termini included. Germline-derived CDR1 and CDR2 are SGHTA and FQGNSA.

The CDR3 loop reads CASNLPGSPLRGYTF. The CDR3 DNA reads TGTGCCAGCAACCTTCCAGGGAGCCCTCTTAGAGGCTACACCTTC. The rearrangement uses TRBV2 and TRBJ1-2; TRBD1 is a possible D gene (5 bases). CDR1 SNHLY and CDR2 FYNNEI come from the germline V gene. The V and J ends lost 7 bases and 8 bases respectively, with 23 bases between them. The CDR3 has 15 residues.

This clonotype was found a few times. CDR3 in DNA: TGTGCCAGCAGACCACTAAACCAGGGTCCCTATGGCTACACCTTC. Encoded protein: CASRPLNQGPYGYTF. The gene calls are TRBV27 and TRBJ1-2; D may be TRBD1 (5 bases). Looked up from germline, CDR1 is MNHEY and CDR2 is SMNVEV (reference sequence). This CDR3 region has 15 residues. The V gene lost 6 bases and the J gene lost 4 bases, with 18 bases spanning the gap.